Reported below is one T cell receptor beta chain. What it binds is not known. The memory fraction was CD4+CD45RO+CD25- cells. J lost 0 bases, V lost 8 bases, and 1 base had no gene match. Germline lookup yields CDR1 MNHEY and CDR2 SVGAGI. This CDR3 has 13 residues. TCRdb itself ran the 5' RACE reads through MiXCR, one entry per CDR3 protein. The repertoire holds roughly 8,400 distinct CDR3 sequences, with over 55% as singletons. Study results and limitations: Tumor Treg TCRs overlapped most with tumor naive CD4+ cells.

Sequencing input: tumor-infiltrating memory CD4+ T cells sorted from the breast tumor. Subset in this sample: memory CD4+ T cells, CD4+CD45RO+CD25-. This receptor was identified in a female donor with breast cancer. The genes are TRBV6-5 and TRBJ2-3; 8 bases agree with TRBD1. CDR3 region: CASRDRSTDTQYF. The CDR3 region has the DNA TGTGCCAGCCGGGACAGGAGCACAGATACGCAGTATTTT.